The rows below give T cell receptor beta chains drawn from one sample of a study of T cell responses to AZD1222 COVID-19 vaccine. The protocol was immunoSEQ multiplex PCR, while the TCRdb copy is restricted to in-frame clones and leaves out a portion. The sample carries approximately 150,000 clones, approximately 89% recorded once. The sample was peripheral blood, taken 28 days after the second AZD1222 dose. The receptors shown here come from an adult who received the AZD1222 COVID-19 vaccine. Both conserved end residues are part of each CDR3. A D gene is named only where the DNA matches it firmly. Size is omitted from some rows. Given values are once, few, many or a class for expanded clones.

j_call clone_size d_call v_call cdr3_aa cdr3_nt
TRBJ2-1 . . TRBV5-4 CATSPTGGSYNEQFF TGTGCCACTTCCCCGACCGGAGGCTCCTACAATGAGCAGTTCTTC
TRBJ1-2 . . TRBV10-3 CAISQGGNYGYTF TGTGCCATCAGCCAGGGAGGCAACTATGGCTACACCTTC
TRBJ1-4 . . TRBV9 CASSVTTGGYEKLFF TGTGCCAGCAGCGTCACGACAGGCGGATATGAAAAACTGTTTTTT
TRBJ1-1 . . TRBV9 CASSPHRDSKGNTEAFF TGTGCCAGCAGCCCTCACCGGGACTCAAAGGGGAACACTGAAGCTTTCTTT
TRBJ2-5 . TRBD2 TRBV2 CASSEDAGGPQYF TGTGCCAGCAGTGAGGATGCGGGAGGGCCCCAGTACTTC
TRBJ1-1 . . TRBV7-3 CASSHLWAPEAFF TGTGCCAGCAGCCACCTTTGGGCCCCTGAAGCTTTCTTT
TRBJ2-7 once . TRBV9 CASSDAYEQYF TGTGCCAGCAGCGATGCCTACGAGCAGTACTTC
TRBJ2-3 . . TRBV5-4 CASSLLGQGRADTQYF TGTGCCAGCAGCCTCCTAGGGCAGGGGAGGGCTGATACGCAGTATTTT
TRBJ2-7 . . TRBV21-1 CASSNLHFPGQYREQYF TGTGCCAGCAGCAACTTACACTTCCCGGGACAGTACAGGGAGCAGTACTTC
TRBJ1-2 . TRBD1 TRBV6-5 CASSPGQEGLRGYTF TGTGCCAGCAGCCCCGGACAGGAGGGACTTAGAGGCTACACCTTC
TRBJ2-5 . . TRBV3-1/TRBV3-2 CASSRGGTAVETQYF TGTGCCAGCAGCAGAGGCGGGACAGCCGTCGAGACCCAGTACTTC
TRBJ1-1 . . TRBV19 CASSGGVTEAFF TGTGCCAGTAGCGGAGGGGTTACTGAAGCTTTCTTT
TRBJ2-5 . TRBD2 TRBV28 CASSTRIRDYPPQETQYF TGTGCCAGCAGCACGCGTATCCGGGACTACCCTCCACAAGAGACCCAGTACTTC
TRBJ2-2 . TRBD2 TRBV14 CASSQELSKAGVTGELFF TGTGCCAGCAGCCAAGAATTGTCGAAAGCGGGAGTTACCGGGGAGCTGTTTTTT
TRBJ2-3 . . TRBV6-4 CASSISGGTDTQYF TGTGCCAGCAGTATCTCAGGGGGCACAGATACGCAGTATTTT
TRBJ2-1 . . TRBV13 CASSLTDQDWYNEQFF TGTGCCAGCAGCTTAACCGACCAAGACTGGTACAATGAGCAGTTCTTC